A selection of T cell receptor beta chains follows, all from one sample in a study of T-cell reconstitution after alpha-beta-depleted transplantation in children. In TCRdb, the PCR reads were re-called with MiXCR into one record per CDR3 protein. This sample has nearly 400,000 distinct CDR3 sequences, with roughly 20% found just once. The source was PBMCs from the stem cell graft donor, collected from the stem cell graft. The receptors were sampled from a human donor who donated a stem cell graft to a child with acute myeloid leukemia. CDR3s include the opening cysteine and the closing phenylalanine or tryptophan. The D gene is left open where the match is weak. The size entry is marked missing in some rows and otherwise reads once, few, many or a size class.

V: TRBV12-3/TRBV12-4; size: .; D: TRBD1; J: TRBJ1-3; DNA: TGTGCCAGCAGCTCGACAGGGGGCTTTGGAAACACCATATATTTT; CDR3: CASSSTGGFGNTIYF
V: TRBV27; size: few; D: .; J: TRBJ2-3; DNA: TGTGCCAGCAGTTTACTAGCTTCCCCCGATACGCAGTATTTT; CDR3: CASSLLASPDTQYF
V: TRBV12-3/TRBV12-4; size: .; D: .; J: TRBJ2-2; DNA: TGTGCCAGCACCCAGCAGGGTATCCCCGGGGAGCTGTTTTTT; CDR3: CASTQQGIPGELFF
V: TRBV6-2/TRBV6-3; size: few; D: .; J: TRBJ2-1; DNA: TGTGCCAGCAGACGTGGGGTGACTGAGCAGTTCTTC; CDR3: CASRRGVTEQFF
V: TRBV10-2; size: once; D: TRBD1; J: TRBJ2-2; DNA: TGCGCCAGCAGACCCCCGGGACAGGTCTCGAACACCGGGGAGCTGTTTTTT; CDR3: CASRPPGQVSNTGELFF
V: TRBV7-2; size: .; D: TRBD2; J: TRBJ2-1; DNA: TGTGCCAGCAGCCTAGCGGGGGACCACAATGAGCAGTTCTTC; CDR3: CASSLAGDHNEQFF
V: TRBV29-1; size: many; D: TRBD1; J: TRBJ2-1; DNA: TGCAGCGTTGAAGAGCACCGCAGGGGGTCTTACAATGAGCAGTTCTTC; CDR3: CSVEEHRRGSYNEQFF
V: TRBV5-1; size: many; D: .; J: TRBJ2-7; DNA: TGCGCCAGCAGCGATGTAAGCGGATCGACTGAGCAGTACTTC; CDR3: CASSDVSGSTEQYF
V: TRBV2; size: .; D: .; J: TRBJ2-5; DNA: TGTGCCAGCATTGAGGGATTTGAGACCCAGTACTTC; CDR3: CASIEGFETQYF
V: TRBV28; size: .; D: .; J: TRBJ1-2; DNA: TGTGCCAGCAGGCCCACAGCGGCCCAGGACTATGGCTACACCTTC; CDR3: CASRPTAAQDYGYTF
V: TRBV20-1; size: .; D: .; J: TRBJ2-1; DNA: TGCAGTGCTAGAACCCCGCTAGCTGTTGATGAGCAGTTCTTC; CDR3: CSARTPLAVDEQFF
V: TRBV12-3/TRBV12-4; size: .; D: TRBD1; J: TRBJ1-4; DNA: TGTGCCAGCAGGGGGACAGGGGGTAATGAAAAACTGTTTTTT; CDR3: CASRGTGGNEKLFF
V: TRBV29-1; size: .; D: .; J: TRBJ2-5; DNA: TGCAGCGTTGAAGGTGTTGATAGCTGGGAGACCCAGTACTTC; CDR3: CSVEGVDSWETQYF
V: TRBV12-3/TRBV12-4; size: many; D: TRBD2; J: TRBJ2-1; DNA: TGTGCCAGCAGTTTCGGCCTAGCGGGAGCGGATGAGCAGTTCTTC; CDR3: CASSFGLAGADEQFF
V: TRBV18; size: .; D: TRBD1; J: TRBJ2-1; DNA: TGTGCCAGCTCACCGAAGACAGGGGCCAATGAGCAGTTCTTC; CDR3: CASSPKTGANEQFF
V: TRBV15; size: .; D: .; J: TRBJ2-5; DNA: TGTGCCACCAGCAGGACCCCCGGGGAGACCCAGTACTTC; CDR3: CATSRTPGETQYF
V: TRBV11-2; size: .; D: .; J: TRBJ2-6; DNA: TGTGCCAGCAGCTTAGTGGCAGTACGAGGGAGCTCTGGGGCCAACGTCCTGACTTTC; CDR3: CASSLVAVRGSSGANVLTF
V: TRBV3-1; size: .; D: .; J: TRBJ2-3; DNA: TGTGCCAGCAGTTGGACCCTCAGGGGAATAGCGGCCCATGGGGATACGCAGTATTTT; CDR3: CASSWTLRGIAAHGDTQYF
V: TRBV6-2/TRBV6-3; size: few; D: .; J: TRBJ2-7; DNA: TGTGCCAGCATGGGAGGCCCCGAGCAGTACTTC; CDR3: CASMGGPEQYF
V: TRBV12-3/TRBV12-4; size: many; D: .; J: TRBJ2-2; DNA: TGTGCCAGCAGTTTTAGGCAGGACACCGGGGAGCTGTTTTTT; CDR3: CASSFRQDTGELFF